This T cell receptor beta chain was recovered during a study of CD8+ T cells in alopecia areata. Study-level points and caveats: Sharing of TCRs across patients appeared less clear than in mice, possibly for HLA-related reasons. An increase in clonality over normal scalp was evident in lesional scalp, especially alopecia totalis/universalis.

To note about this clone: Its target is unknown.

The CDR3 covers 14 residues. Trimming left V 2 bases short and J 4 bases short, with 12 bases between. Looked up from germline, CDR1 is MNHEY and CDR2 is SVGAGI. Investigators isolated RNA and reverse transcribed it into cDNA to act as the sequencing template. Generated by immunoSEQ multiplex PCR, the TCRdb table keeps only in-frame clones and is missing some. The table includes about 170,000 clones, less than 80% detected once. The chain employs TRBV6-5 and TRBJ2-7, with TRBD1 as a possible D gene (5 bases). The sequences come from CD8+ T cells sorted from blood, collected at week 0. The origin of this receptor is a human donor with alopecia areata. The chain's CDR3 is CASSYAGSLYEQYF. For the CDR3, the DNA is TGTGCCAGCAGTTACGCAGGGTCCCTTTACGAGCAGTACTTC.